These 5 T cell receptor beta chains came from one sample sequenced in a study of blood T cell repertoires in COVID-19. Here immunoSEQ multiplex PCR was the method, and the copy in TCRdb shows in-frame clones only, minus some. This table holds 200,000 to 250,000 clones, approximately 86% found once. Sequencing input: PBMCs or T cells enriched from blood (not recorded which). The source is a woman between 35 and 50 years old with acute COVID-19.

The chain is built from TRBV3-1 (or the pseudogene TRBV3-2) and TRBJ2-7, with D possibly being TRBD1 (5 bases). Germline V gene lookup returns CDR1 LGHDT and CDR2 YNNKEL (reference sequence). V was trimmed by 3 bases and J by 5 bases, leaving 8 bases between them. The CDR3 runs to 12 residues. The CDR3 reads CASSHETDEQYF. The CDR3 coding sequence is TGTGCCAGCAGCCATGAGACAGACGAGCAGTACTTC.

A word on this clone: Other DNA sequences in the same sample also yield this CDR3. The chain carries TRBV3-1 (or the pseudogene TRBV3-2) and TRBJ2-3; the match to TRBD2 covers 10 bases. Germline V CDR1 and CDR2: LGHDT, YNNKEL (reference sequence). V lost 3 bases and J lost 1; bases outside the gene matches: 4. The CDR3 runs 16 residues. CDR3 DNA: TGTGCCAGCAGCCAGGTTCTAGCGGGGGGCACAGATACGCAGTATTTT. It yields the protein CASSQVLAGGTDTQYF.

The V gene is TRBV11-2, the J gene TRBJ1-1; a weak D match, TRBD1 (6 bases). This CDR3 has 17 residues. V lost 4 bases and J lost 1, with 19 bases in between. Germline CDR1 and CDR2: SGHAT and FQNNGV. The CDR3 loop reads CASSSLPGHSGNTEAFF. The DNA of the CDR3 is TGTGCCAGCAGCTCCCTCCCGGGACACTCAGGGAACACTGAAGCTTTCTTT.

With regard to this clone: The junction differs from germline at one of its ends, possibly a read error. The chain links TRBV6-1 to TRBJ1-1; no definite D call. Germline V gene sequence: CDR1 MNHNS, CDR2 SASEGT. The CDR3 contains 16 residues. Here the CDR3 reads CARSGRPPLTYTEAFF. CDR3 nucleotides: TGTGCCAGAAGTGGGAGACCACCTCTAACCTACACTGAAGCTTTCTTT.

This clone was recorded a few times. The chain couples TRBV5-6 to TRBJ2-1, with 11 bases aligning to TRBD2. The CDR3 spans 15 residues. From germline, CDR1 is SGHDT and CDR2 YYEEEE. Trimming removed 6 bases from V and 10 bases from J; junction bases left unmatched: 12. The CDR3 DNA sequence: TGTGCCAGCATCTCTAGCGGGAGGTCCTTGAAAGAGCAGTTCTTC. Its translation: CASISSGRSLKEQFF.